Listed below are T cell receptor beta chains from one sample, sequenced in a study of regulatory T cells in long-lasting Graves disease. TCRdb reprocessed the multiplex PCR reads with MiXCR, giving one entry per CDR3 protein. The sample records a few hundred thousand distinct CDR3 sequences, over 15% being singletons. This same sample was also taken into another study, of T cells in Graves' hyperthyroidism and ophthalmopathy.

Sequenced material: peripheral blood mononuclear cells (PBMCs), taken at new diagnosis, from a patient treated with antithyroid drugs. All receptors come from a middle-aged man with Graves disease. The CDR3 runs from the conserved cysteine through the conserved F or W. The D gene is left open where the match is weak. Clone size appears in some rows only: once, few, many, or a class for an expanded clone.

CDR3,DNA,V,D,J,length,size
CASSPRTLNTGELFF,TGTGCCAGCAGTCCTCGGACTCTAAACACCGGGGAGCTGTTTTTT,TRBV9,NA,TRBJ2-2,15,many
CASSSPGQGSSYNEQFF,TGTGCCAGCAGTTCTCCGGGACAGGGAAGCTCCTACAATGAGCAGTTCTTC,TRBV6-5,TRBD1,TRBJ2-1,17,many
CASSLLGGGGNQPQHF,TGTGCCAGTAGCCTCCTCGGGGGAGGTGGCAATCAGCCCCAGCATTTT,TRBV19,NA,TRBJ1-5,16,NA
CSADRGLAKNIQYF,TGCAGTGCTGACAGGGGGCTAGCCAAAAACATTCAGTACTTC,TRBV20-1,TRBD1,TRBJ2-4,14,few
CASSPWGAGSASQETQYF,TGTGCCAGCAGTCCGTGGGGGGCAGGGTCGGCGTCCCAAGAGACCCAGTACTTC,TRBV28,NA,TRBJ2-5,18,many
CATGQSGYQETQYF,TGTGCCACCGGACAGTCCGGGTACCAAGAGACCCAGTACTTC,TRBV24-1,NA,TRBJ2-5,14,many
CASRLMASGGANTQYF,TGTGCCAGCAGATTGATGGCTAGCGGGGGGGCGAATACGCAGTATTTT,TRBV2,TRBD2,TRBJ2-3,16,once
CASSLVTGGIADTQYF,TGTGCCAGCAGCTTAGTTACAGGGGGAATCGCAGATACGCAGTATTTT,TRBV7-2,TRBD1,TRBJ2-3,16,many
CASSYGQNNEQFF,TGTGCCAGCAGTTACGGGCAGAACAATGAGCAGTTCTTC,TRBV3-1,NA,TRBJ2-1,13,many
CASRRTSGGAYEAFF,TGTGCCAGCAGACGGACTAGCGGGGGGGCGTATGAAGCTTTCTTT,TRBV6-2/TRBV6-3,NA,TRBJ1-1,15,NA
CASSSEVGGTEAFF,TGTGCCAGCAGCTCGGAAGTCGGGGGGACCGAAGCTTTCTTT,TRBV7-2,NA,TRBJ1-1,14,few
CASSLMAVPQETQYF,TGTGCCAGCAGTTTAATGGCGGTTCCCCAAGAGACCCAGTACTTC,TRBV12-3/TRBV12-4,NA,TRBJ2-5,15,NA
CASSPRQGRSPLHF,TGTGCCAGCTCACCTCGACAGGGCCGATCACCCCTCCACTTT,TRBV18,TRBD1,TRBJ1-6,14,many
CASTRRGGGSEFF,TGTGCCAGCACTCGACGGGGGGGGGGGTCTGAGTTCTTC,TRBV6-1,TRBD2,TRBJ2-1,13,few
CASSRGGDQPQHF,TGTGCCAGCAGCCGAGGGGGGGACCAGCCCCAGCATTTT,TRBV7-9,NA,TRBJ1-5,13,many
CASSMGLSNTGELFF,TGTGCCAGCAGCATGGGACTATCGAACACCGGGGAGCTGTTTTTT,TRBV7-9,TRBD2,TRBJ2-2,15,many
CASSVEQHHNSPLHF,TGTGCCAGCAGCGTAGAACAGCACCATAATTCACCCCTCCACTTT,TRBV9,NA,TRBJ1-6,15,NA
CASSLGPRGNYGYTF,TGTGCCAGCAGCTTGGGACCCAGGGGAAACTATGGCTACACCTTC,TRBV5-5,NA,TRBJ1-2,15,few
CASSLRVAGPFTDTQYF,TGTGCCAGCAGCTTAAGGGTAGCGGGACCCTTCACAGATACGCAGTATTTT,TRBV11-3,TRBD2,TRBJ2-3,17,many
CASSLGSEGRNEQYF,TGTGCCAGCAGTTTGGGGTCAGAGGGGCGCAACGAGCAGTACTTC,TRBV27,NA,TRBJ2-7,15,NA
CASSEWQGSTEAFF,TGTGCCAGCAGTGAATGGCAGGGGAGCACTGAAGCTTTCTTT,TRBV6-1,NA,TRBJ1-1,14,NA
CASSLWDSPDTQYF,TGTGCCAGCAGTTTATGGGACAGCCCAGATACGCAGTATTTT,TRBV28,NA,TRBJ2-3,14,NA
CASSRIYTDTQYF,TGCGCCAGCAGCCGAATTTACACAGATACGCAGTATTTT,TRBV4-1,NA,TRBJ2-3,13,few
CASKGDRGSTDTQYF,TGTGCCAGCAAGGGAGACAGGGGGAGCACAGATACGCAGTATTTT,TRBV7-2,TRBD1,TRBJ2-3,15,many
CSARDLSGGDNSPLHF,TGCAGTGCTAGAGATCTTAGTGGGGGGGATAATTCACCCCTCCACTTT,TRBV20-1,NA,TRBJ1-6,16,many
CARRQSAYEQYF,TGTGCCCGAAGACAGTCCGCCTACGAGCAGTACTTC,TRBV30,NA,TRBJ2-7,12,many
CSARRLTGDEKLFF,TGCAGTGCTAGGAGGTTGACAGGGGATGAAAAACTGTTTTTT,TRBV20-1,TRBD1,TRBJ1-4,14,many
CASSFGLAGGNNEQFF,TGCGCCAGCAGCTTTGGTCTAGCGGGGGGGAACAATGAGCAGTTCTTC,TRBV5-1,TRBD2,TRBJ2-1,16,many
CASSLASGVATGELFF,TGTGCCAGCAGCTTGGCTAGCGGGGTAGCCACCGGGGAGCTGTTTTTT,TRBV5-6,TRBD2,TRBJ2-2,16,NA
CATSDPRGTDTQYF,TGTGCCACCAGTGATCCACGTGGAACAGATACGCAGTATTTT,TRBV24-1,NA,TRBJ2-3,14,many
CASSLGLAGGLTYEQYF,TGCGCCAGCAGCCTGGGACTAGCGGGGGGGCTTACCTACGAGCAGTACTTC,TRBV5-1,TRBD2,TRBJ2-7,17,once
CSASRLATYEQYF,TGCAGTGCTAGTCGGCTAGCCACCTACGAGCAGTACTTC,TRBV20-1,NA,TRBJ2-7,13,many
CASSDSGDRDMNTEAFF,TGTGCCAGCAGCGACTCCGGGGACAGGGACATGAACACTGAAGCTTTCTTT,TRBV11-2,TRBD1,TRBJ1-1,17,many
CASSSTTSGGIGPKSF,TGTGCCAGCAGCTCAACGACTAGCGGGGGGATAGGTCCAAAGTCCTTC,TRBV7-2,TRBD2,TRBJ2-7,16,NA